One and the same sample provided the 8 T cell receptor beta chains below, sequenced in a study of CD8 T cells in Susac syndrome. Reverse transcription of roughly 0.5 to 1 ug RNA was carried out with random hexamers. TCRdb re-analysed the immunoSEQ multiplex PCR reads in MiXCR, keeping a single row per CDR3 protein. The sample has about 150,000 distinct CDR3 sequences; roughly 96% are singletons. The material sequenced was CD4+ T cells from PBMCs. The source of these receptors is a human donor with multiple sclerosis.

About this clonotype itself: Compared with germline, one end of the junction differs, possibly owing to a read error. The CDR3 spells CSARDPPGVHF. CDR3 sequence (DNA): TGCAGTGCTAGAGATCCCCCGGGGGTCCACTTC. The chain recombines TRBV20-1 with TRBJ1-2, with a tentative D call TRBD1 (5 bases). This CDR3 contains 11 residues. The germline V gene has CDR1 DFQATT and CDR2 SNEGSKA (reference sequence).

The genes are TRBV11-1 and TRBJ2-7; D unclear. The CDR3 spans 11 residues. Trimming removed 5 bases at V and 4 bases at J, with 6 bases between. Per the germline V gene, CDR1 is SGHAT and CDR2 is FQDESV (reference sequence). The DNA of the CDR3 is TGTGCCAGCAGCCACATTTACGAGCAGTACTTC. The encoded protein is CASSHIYEQYF.

The V and J genes are TRBV25-1 and TRBJ2-3, with 7 bases matching TRBD2. V lost 7 bases and J lost 2; bases outside the gene matches: 6. Per germline, CDR1 MGHDK and CDR2 SYGVNS. There are 14 residues in the CDR3. CDR3 sequence reads: CASNWRGSTDTQYF. CDR3 DNA sequence: TGTGCCAGCAATTGGCGGGGGTCCACAGATACGCAGTATTTT.

CDR3 DNA sequence: TGTGCCACCAGCAGAGTGGGGGTAATTGGCTACACCTTC. It translates to CATSRVGVIGYTF. The chain is built from TRBV15 and TRBJ1-2; D might be TRBD1 (5 bases). Germline lookup yields CDR1 LNHNV and CDR2 YYDKDF (reference sequence). V lost 1 base and J lost 7, with 10 bases in between. The CDR3 length is 13 residues.

The V gene is TRBV30, the J gene TRBJ2-3; a possible D gene is TRBD1 (6 bases). The CDR3 totals 11 residues. Per the germline V gene, CDR1 is GTSNPN and CDR2 is SVGIG (reference sequence). Trimming took off 4 bases at V and 4 bases at J, with 6 bases between the two ends. CDR3 region: CAWTGADTQYF. Here the CDR3 DNA reads TGTGCCTGGACAGGGGCAGATACGCAGTATTTT.

The chain is built from TRBV6-5 and TRBJ1-1, with D perhaps TRBD1 (5 bases). V was shortened by 11 bases and J by 0 bases, with 19 bases between the two germline ends. The CDR3 runs 15 residues. The germline V gene encodes CDR1 MNHEY and CDR2 SVGAGI. The chain's CDR3 is CAVQGAQKMNTEAFF. The CDR3 DNA is TGTGCCGTCCAGGGAGCCCAAAAGATGAACACTGAAGCTTTCTTT.

The genes are TRBV28 and TRBJ2-5; D might be TRBD1 (5 bases). CDR3 length: 11 residues. Trimming left V 5 bases short and J 11 bases short, with 12 bases between. CDR1 is MDHEN and CDR2 is SYDVKM in the germline V gene. This CDR3 reads CASSIPTAQYF. The DNA for the CDR3 is TGTGCCAGCAGTATACCGACAGCACAGTACTTC.

CDR3 amino acids: CASSVPGLAGGKETQYF. The CDR3 nucleotides are TGTGCCAGCAGCGTACCGGGACTAGCGGGGGGAAAAGAGACCCAGTACTTC. The chain carries TRBV7-9 and TRBJ2-5; TRBD2 matches 15 bases. The CDR3 consists of 17 residues. The junction had 7 bases not matched to a gene; V was cut back by 5 bases and J by 3 bases. Germline loops: CDR1 SEHNR, CDR2 FQNEAQ (reference sequence).